The sequence of this T cell receptor (beta chain) was determined in a study of cytomegalovirus exposure and HLA in healthy donors (dated by TCRdb to about 2017). A note on the overall study: An earlier analysis of approximately 640 of the donors reported 250 to 350 Gb of sequence data and some 100 million unique TCR beta sequences from 150 million to 200 million T cells. An early release that covered some 640 HLA-typed donors contained about 300 gigabases of sequencing data and tens of millions of unique TCR sequences. Donor age, sex, ethnicity and CMV serostatus were compiled together with the repertoire data. The study profiled the T cell repertoires of around 700 subjects by immunosequencing and related them to cytomegalovirus serostatus. High-throughput TCR immunosequencing, statistical association of individual TCRs with disease status, and machine learning were combined to predict cytomegalovirus infection status. Among the roughly 390 genotyped donors, 75% to 90% belonged to the genetic ancestry cluster associated with self-reported Caucasian donors. Rather than drawing on any new phenotypic data, the later analysis identified candidate immune exposures from TCR beta sequences and the way those sequences occurred across donors. Besides the first cohort of more than 650 subjects, a separate validation cohort made up of over 100 different subjects was used. HLA typing covered class I and class II loci at four-digit resolution. Every repertoire in the discovery cohort had been generated on one and the same sequencing platform. An earlier analysis of around 540 of the donors applied high-throughput TCR beta sequencing to assess whether each TCR beta V gene segment acted as functional or pseudogenic. The study aimed to test whether cataloging public T cell receptors could reveal signatures of past pathogen exposure. In a later analysis, previously published TCR beta repertoires from more than 500 donors were re-analyzed and high-resolution HLA genotyping was added so that TCR occurrence patterns could be studied. On average, roughly 250,000 unique TCR beta nucleotide sequences were sequenced per donor among about 400 genotyped donors of the cohort, with around 19% of those sequences being non-productive. A later genetic analysis took genome-wide SNP genotypes for about 55% of the roughly 700 donors and used that subset as a discovery cohort. A handful of DR-DQ haplotypes were handled as single units for association and clustering because linkage in the cohort was strong. The number of typed donors differed by locus: about 620-640 for A, B, C, DRB1 and DQB1; 522 for DQA1; around 580 for DPA1; and 400 to 480 for DPB1. General findings and caveats noted by the study authors: The presence/absence analyses assumed that sequencing depth was roughly uniform across donors, and that assumption may not be true. The classifier was reported to diagnose cytomegalovirus status with high specificity and sensitivity in both the original and validation cohorts. Across donors, most TCR sequences were observed very rarely, whereas some public TCRs were present in many individuals. Correlated functional status among segregating V segments might reflect linkage disequilibrium, but an unknown experimental factor could not be ruled out. A cluster of highly shared sequence variants was judged likely to represent a technical artifact of the sequencing pipeline. According to a later analysis, most CMV-associated TCR beta chains appeared to be HLA-restricted, and the HLA associations seemed to be driven largely by CMV exposure. When HLA alleles, especially DR and DQ, strongly co-occurred, TCR associations were difficult to assign to individual alleles. In a later analysis, the rate of TCR association differed among HLA loci, with DRB1 alleles having the most associated TCRs and HLA-C alleles having the fewest. A further reported finding was that TCR beta sequences accurately predicted the HLA-A and HLA-B alleles for most subjects in the first cohort. Immune exposure information for the cohort was limited to CMV serostatus. A later analysis reported that several top co-occurrence clusters appeared linked to parvovirus B19, influenza, CMV and Epstein-Barr virus. In a later analysis, HLA-associated TCR beta chains were found to be more clonally expanded and to have lower generation probabilities than equally common non-associated chains. According to the authors, the approach could potentially be generalized to other disease states and immunological phenotypes. The study listed 170 or so TCR beta chains as associated with cytomegalovirus. In a later genetic analysis, a missense DCLRE1C variant was associated with V-gene and J-gene trimming of TCR beta chains, and the association was replicated in an independent cohort. A later genetic analysis reported fewer N-insertions in productive TCRs among donors in an Asian-associated ancestry cluster than the roughly 620-donor mean. The cohort was sequenced for TCR beta chains only, and without alpha or paired-chain data the features that could be detected were limited. Because counts were too low, some 17 rarely observed V segments, including chromosome 9 orphons, were excluded from the earlier analysis of roughly 580 of the donors. In an earlier analysis of about 600 of the donors, most TCR beta V segments appeared in productive rearrangements about 87% or about 30% of the time, broadly matching IMGT annotations. A later analysis associated 17,000 or so TCR beta sequences with specific HLA alleles at a false discovery rate of 0.05. A few of the identified cytomegalovirus-associated TCR beta chains were confirmed in vitro to be specific for cytomegalovirus antigens. Because HLA typing was missing for some donors at each locus, association tests included only the typed subset.

The cohort was made up of 500 to 800 healthy bone marrow donors. Cohort members were all nominally healthy when sampled, although unrecorded immune exposures were likely present. The donor tested CMV seronegative and was one of the 352 seronegative cohort members. Every donor gave a peripheral blood sample, and the peripheral blood mononuclear cells from that sample were used for TCR beta sequencing. Genomic DNA extraction from the blood cell samples was performed with the Qiagen DNeasy Blood Extraction Kit. To prepare the library, the immunoSEQ multiplex PCR assay was applied. The multiplex PCR relied on a mix of 60 forward primers for TCR Vbeta segments and 13 reverse primers for TCR Jbeta segments. The CDR3 region of rearranged TCR beta genes was amplified from genomic DNA by a multiplex PCR assay. The Illumina HiSeq System was used to sequence the amplified TCR beta libraries as 87-base-pair reads. In the source study's methods: Across the 700 or so repertoires, a later analysis counted 80 million or so unique TCR beta chains, 9 million to 14 million of which were shared by at least two donors. Raw reads were error-corrected and collapsed into unique sequences with a nearest-neighbor algorithm that merged closely related sequences to remove PCR and sequencing errors. CDR3 sequences were aligned to IMGT reference sequences to assign V, D and J gene segments. Each retained sequence needed at least a six-nucleotide match to both a V gene segment and a J gene segment. A rearrangement counted as productive if the CDR3 had no stop codons and remained in frame with V and J, and every other rearrangement counted as non-productive. CDR3 was defined according to IMGT convention as the region running from the second conserved V-encoded cysteine to the conserved J-encoded phenylalanine. The earlier analysis of approximately 500 of the donors excluded sequences that lacked an unambiguous match to a single V gene segment. In an earlier analysis of 587 of the donors, a V segment was called functional when productive rearrangements were above 56.7%, and segregating when the standard deviation between donors exceeded 5%. A statistical classification framework was built for diagnosing cytomegalovirus status from the catalog of TCR beta chain sequences. In a later analysis, TCR nucleotide sequences were compared against IMGT/GENE-DB human TR gene sequences so that V and J genes could be assigned. Using the TCRdist pipeline, a later analysis assigned CDR3 sequences along with most-parsimonious VDJ recombination scenarios. In a later analysis, each TCR beta chain was defined by its CDR3 amino acid sequence together with its V-gene family, and reads lacking a unique V-gene family were excluded. A later analysis removed roughly 590 highly shared, low-generation-probability nucleotide sequences to deal with suspected cross-contamination and a sequencing artifact. In a later analysis, a clonal expansion index was calculated for each public chain from normalized within-repertoire ranks of inferred template counts. A later analysis computed generation probabilities with a VDJ recombination model fitted to out-of-frame rearrangements, and checked the results against IGoR. In a later analysis, TCR-TCR, TCR-HLA and TCR-CMV co-occurrence was scored with hypergeometric tests, and a repertoire-size bias correction was applied to TCR pairs. A later analysis estimated false discovery rates by permuting HLA or CMV assignments 20 times. In a later analysis, co-occurring TCRs were grouped with DBSCAN, and TCRdist sequence similarity was added when clustering was performed within HLA-allele-positive subsets. Co-occurrence clustering excluded repertoires with fewer than 30,000 or more than 120,000 public chains, plus five with anomalous nucleotide sharing. This is the immuneACCESS table as TCRdb keeps it, with only in-frame sequences that have V and J called. A part of the clones is gone; compared with another copy, unresolved V genes explain less than half, and the rest is unexplained. V and J calls and clone size come straight from that table; D and trimming were deduced from the DNA. The sample records fewer than 70,000 clones, about 80% of which are singletons. The ten top clones hold approximately 1.5% of the sample.

Concerning this clone: The antigen this receptor binds is unknown. No qualities accompany the bases; no much larger clone lies one base away.

Material: PBMCs. This receptor was taken from a man aged 35-49 years in good health and CMV-seronegative.

CDR3 region: CASSLTVNTEAFF. The sequenced DNA is TGTGCCAGCAGCTTAACAGTGAACACTGAAGCTTTCTTT. This chain joins TRBV11-3 to TRBJ1-1; no D gene can be assigned with confidence. V is shortened by 2 bases, J by 0 bases, and the region joining them spans 4 bases. CDR1 and CDR2 were assigned from the germline V gene as SGHNT and YENEEA. The CDR3 runs 13 amino acids, cysteine and phenylalanine included. CDR3 DNA only is kept here, 39 bases in frame from base 1.